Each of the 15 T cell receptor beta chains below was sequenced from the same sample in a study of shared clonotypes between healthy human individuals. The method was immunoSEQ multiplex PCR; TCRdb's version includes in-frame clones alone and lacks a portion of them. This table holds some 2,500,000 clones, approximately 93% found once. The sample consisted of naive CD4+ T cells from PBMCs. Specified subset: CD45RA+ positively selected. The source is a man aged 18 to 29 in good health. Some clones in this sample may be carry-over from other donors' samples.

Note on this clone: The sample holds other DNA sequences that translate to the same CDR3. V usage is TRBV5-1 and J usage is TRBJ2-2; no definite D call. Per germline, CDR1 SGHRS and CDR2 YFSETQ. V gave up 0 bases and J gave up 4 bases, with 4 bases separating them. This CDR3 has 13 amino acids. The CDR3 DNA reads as TGCGCCAGCAGCTTGGAACTCACCGGGGAGCTGTTTTTT. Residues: CASSLELTGELFF.

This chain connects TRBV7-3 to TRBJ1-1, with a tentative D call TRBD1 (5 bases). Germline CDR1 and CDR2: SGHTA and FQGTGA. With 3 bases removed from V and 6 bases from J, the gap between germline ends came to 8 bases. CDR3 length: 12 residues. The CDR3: CASSFSTAEAFF. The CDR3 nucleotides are TGTGCCAGCAGCTTCTCGACAGCTGAAGCTTTCTTT.

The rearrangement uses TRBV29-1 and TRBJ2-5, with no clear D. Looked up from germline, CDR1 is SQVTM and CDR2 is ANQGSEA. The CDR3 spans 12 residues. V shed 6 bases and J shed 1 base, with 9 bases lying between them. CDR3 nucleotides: TGCAGCGTACGACGGGCCCAAGAGACCCAGTACTTC. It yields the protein CSVRRAQETQYF.

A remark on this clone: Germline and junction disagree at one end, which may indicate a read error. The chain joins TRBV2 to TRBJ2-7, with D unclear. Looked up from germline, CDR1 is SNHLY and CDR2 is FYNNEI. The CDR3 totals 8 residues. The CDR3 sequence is CASGPAFF. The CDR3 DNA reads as TGTGCCAGCGGCCCGGCGTTTTTC.

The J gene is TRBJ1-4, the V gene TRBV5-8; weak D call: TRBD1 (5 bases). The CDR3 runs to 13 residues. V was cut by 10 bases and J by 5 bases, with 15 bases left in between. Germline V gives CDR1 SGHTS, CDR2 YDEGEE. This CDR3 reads CAGGAGRNEKLFF. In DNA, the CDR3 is TGTGCCGGAGGGGCCGGTAGAAATGAAAAACTGTTTTTT.

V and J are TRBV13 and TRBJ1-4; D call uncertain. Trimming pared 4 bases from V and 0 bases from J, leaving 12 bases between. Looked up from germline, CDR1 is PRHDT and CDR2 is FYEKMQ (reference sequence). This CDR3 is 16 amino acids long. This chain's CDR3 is CASSSSGGATNEKLFF. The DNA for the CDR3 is TGTGCCAGCAGCTCATCGGGTGGGGCAACTAATGAAAAACTGTTTTTT.

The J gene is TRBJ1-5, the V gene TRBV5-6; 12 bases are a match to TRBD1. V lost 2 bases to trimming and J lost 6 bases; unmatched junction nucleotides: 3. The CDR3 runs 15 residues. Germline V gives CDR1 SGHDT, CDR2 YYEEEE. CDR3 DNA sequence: TGTGCCAGCAGCTTTGGGACAGGGGGCTCTCAGCCCCAGCATTTT. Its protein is CASSFGTGGSQPQHF.

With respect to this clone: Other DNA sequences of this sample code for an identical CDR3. In DNA form, the CDR3 reads TGCGCCAGCAGCTTGGAAGGTGGGGGGAATGAGCAGTTCTTC. Translated, it gives CASSLEGGGNEQFF. The chain recombines TRBV5-1 with TRBJ2-1, with a tentative D call TRBD2 (6 bases). Germline CDR1 and CDR2: SGHRS and YFSETQ. This CDR3 has 14 residues. V shed 0 bases and J shed 7 bases, with 11 bases lying between them.

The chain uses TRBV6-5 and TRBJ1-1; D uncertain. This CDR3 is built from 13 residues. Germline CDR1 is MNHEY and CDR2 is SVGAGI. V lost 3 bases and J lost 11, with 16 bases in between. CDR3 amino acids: CASSYGQVSGAFF. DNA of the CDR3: TGTGCCAGCAGTTATGGGCAGGTGTCTGGGGCTTTCTTT.

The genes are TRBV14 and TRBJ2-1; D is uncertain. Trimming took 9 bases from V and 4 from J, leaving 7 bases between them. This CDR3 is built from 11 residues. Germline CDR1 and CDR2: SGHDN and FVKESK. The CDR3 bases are TGTGCCAGTGCAATTTACAATGAGCAGTTCTTC. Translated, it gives CASAIYNEQFF.

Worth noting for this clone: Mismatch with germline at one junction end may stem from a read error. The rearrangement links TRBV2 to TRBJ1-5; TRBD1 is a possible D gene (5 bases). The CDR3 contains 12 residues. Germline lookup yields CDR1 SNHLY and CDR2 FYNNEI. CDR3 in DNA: TGTGCCGGCAGGGCGGAGGGTCAGCCCCAGCATTTT. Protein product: CAGRAEGQPQHF.

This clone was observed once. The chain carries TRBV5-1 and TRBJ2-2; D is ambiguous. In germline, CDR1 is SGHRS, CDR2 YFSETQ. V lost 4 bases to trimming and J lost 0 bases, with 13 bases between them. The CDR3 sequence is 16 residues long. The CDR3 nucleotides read TGCGCCAGCAGCCCAAAGAGTACGCCGAACACCGGGGAGCTGTTTTTT. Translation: CASSPKSTPNTGELFF. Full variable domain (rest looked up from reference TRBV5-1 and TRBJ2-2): KAGVTQTPRYLIKTRGQQVTLSCSPISGHRSVSWYQQTPGQGLQFLFEYFSETQRNKGNFPGRFSGRQFSNSRSEMNVSTLELGDSALYLCASSPKSTPNTGELFFGEGSRLTVL.

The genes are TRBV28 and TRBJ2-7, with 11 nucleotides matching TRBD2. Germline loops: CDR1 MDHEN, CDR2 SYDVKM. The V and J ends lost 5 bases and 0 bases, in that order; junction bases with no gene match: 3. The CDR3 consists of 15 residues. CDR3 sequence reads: CASSPGLAASYEQYF. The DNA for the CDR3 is TGTGCCAGCAGTCCGGGACTAGCGGCCTCCTACGAGCAGTACTTC.

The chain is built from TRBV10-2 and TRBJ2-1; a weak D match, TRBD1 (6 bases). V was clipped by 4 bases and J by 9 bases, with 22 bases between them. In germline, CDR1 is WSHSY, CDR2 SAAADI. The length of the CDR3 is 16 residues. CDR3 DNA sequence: TGCGCCAGCAGTGCGACGAGGGCCCCAGGGGCGGGTGAGCAGTTCTTC. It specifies CASSATRAPGAGEQFF.

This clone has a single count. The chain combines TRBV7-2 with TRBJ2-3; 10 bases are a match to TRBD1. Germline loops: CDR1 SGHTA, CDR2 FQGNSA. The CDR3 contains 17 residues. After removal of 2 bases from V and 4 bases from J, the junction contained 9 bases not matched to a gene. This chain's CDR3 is CASSLLGTGALADTQYF. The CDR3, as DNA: TGTGCCAGCAGCTTATTAGGGACAGGGGCTTTAGCAGATACGCAGTATTTT.